These T cell receptor beta chains were read from a single sample in a study of shared clonotypes between healthy human individuals. Measured with immunoSEQ multiplex PCR; TCRdb has only the in-frame clones, and not every one. The sample has approximately 2,000,000 clones, about 93% seen once. The sequenced material came from naive CD8+ T cells from PBMCs. The receptors were gathered from a man between 18 and 29 years old in good health. Some clones in this sample may be carry-over from other donors' samples. Both conserved end residues are part of each CDR3. The D gene is left open where the match is weak. Size is stated for part of the rows, as once, few or many counts, or as a class when the clone is expanded.

j_call v_call d_call clone_size cdr3_nt cdr3_aa
TRBJ1-2 TRBV7-3 - - TGTGCCAGCAGCTTAGCTCCTGCAGGGGGCTACACCTTC CASSLAPAGGYTF
TRBJ2-7 TRBV29-1 TRBD2 - TGCAGCGCCGGACTAGCGCTGTCCTACGAGCAGTACTTC CSAGLALSYEQYF
TRBJ1-1 TRBV28 - - TGTGCCAGCAGTCCCTTACTCAGGAGGGGGGCTTTCTTT CASSPLLRRGAFF
TRBJ2-3 TRBV13 - - TGTGCCAGCAGCTTAGGCGTCACAGGCACAGATACGCAGTATTTT CASSLGVTGTDTQYF
TRBJ2-7 TRBV4-1 TRBD2 - TGCGCCAGCAGCCAGGCTAGCGGGAGGGGGAACGAGCAGTACTTC CASSQASGRGNEQYF
TRBJ2-7 TRBV4-2 - - TGTGCCAGCAGCCATGGTAAAGAGCAGTACTTC CASSHGKEQYF
TRBJ1-2 TRBV15 - - TGTGCCACCAGCAGAGATTGGCGAATACAGGGAAGGGGCTACACCTTC CATSRDWRIQGRGYTF
TRBJ2-7 TRBV28 - - TGTGCCAGTTCAGCCGCCGGCGGAGGAGAGCAGTACTTC CASSAAGGGEQYF
TRBJ2-1 TRBV11-3 TRBD2 once TGTGCCAGCAGCTTACGGGGGGACAATGAGCAGTTCTTC CASSLRGDNEQFF
TRBJ2-1 TRBV11-2 - - TGTGCCAGCAGCATCAGCCGCAACCCTGGGAATGAGCAGTTCTTC CASSISRNPGNEQFF
TRBJ1-5 TRBV7-8 TRBD1 - TGTGCCAGCAGCTTAGACTGGACAGGTCAACTAAATCAGCCCCAGCATTTT CASSLDWTGQLNQPQHF
TRBJ2-7 TRBV5-6 - - TGTGCCAGCAGCGGTGCGGCGACACTCCTCTACGAGCAGTACTTC CASSGAATLLYEQYF
TRBJ2-5 TRBV7-6 TRBD2 - TGTGCCAGCAGCTTACGGACTAGAGAGACCCAGTACTTC CASSLRTRETQYF
TRBJ2-2 TRBV6-1 - - TGTGCCAGCAGTCCTCGCGGATCCGGGGAGCTGTTTTTT CASSPRGSGELFF
TRBJ2-5 TRBV6-1 - - TGTGCCAGCAGTGAATTGATTCGGGAGACCCAGTACTTC CASSELIRETQYF
TRBJ2-7 TRBV7-2 TRBD1 once TGTGCCAGCAGGACACGGGACAGGGGGCGCGGGGAGCAGTACTTC CASRTRDRGRGEQYF
TRBJ2-2 TRBV19 TRBD1 once TGTGCCAGTAGTCCCGGACAGGACACCGGGGAGCTGTTTTTT CASSPGQDTGELFF
TRBJ2-7 TRBV27 TRBD2 - TGTGCCAGCAGTCCCGGGACTAGCGTCTACGAGCAGTACTTC CASSPGTSVYEQYF
TRBJ2-2 TRBV27 - - TGTGCCAGCAGTTTAGGACCCGGGGAGCTGTTTTTT CASSLGPGELFF
TRBJ1-3 TRBV7-7 TRBD1 - TGTGCCAGCAAACCCCCCGGGACAGCTCTCAGCTCTGGAAACACCATATATTTT CASKPPGTALSSGNTIYF
TRBJ2-5 TRBV15 - once TGTGCCACCAGCAGAGTTACAGTCGAGACCCAGTACTTC CATSRVTVETQYF
TRBJ2-7 TRBV10-3 - - TGTGCCATCAGTGGAACCCAGGGACGATACGAGCAGTACTTC CAISGTQGRYEQYF
TRBJ2-3 TRBV5-6 - - TGTGCCAGCAGCTTGTGGGAGCGTCAATACACAGATACGCAGTATTTT CASSLWERQYTDTQYF
TRBJ2-7 TRBV30 TRBD1 - TGTGCCTGGAGTGTACCGGGACAGGGATTGATCTACGAGCAGTACTTC CAWSVPGQGLIYEQYF
TRBJ2-4 TRBV4-1 - once TGCGCCAGCAGCCAAGATCCCAGGGATGGAAACATTCAGTACTTC CASSQDPRDGNIQYF
TRBJ2-7 TRBV5-1 - once TGCGCCAGCAGCTTGGGCGAACTTCCGGGGGTTTTTTACGAGCAGTACTTC CASSLGELPGVFYEQYF
TRBJ2-7 TRBV9 TRBD2 - TGTGCCAGCAGCGTCGGACTAGCCCCCTACGAGCAGTACTTC CASSVGLAPYEQYF
TRBJ2-7 TRBV5-1 TRBD2 - TGCGCCAGCAGCTCTAGGACTAGCGGGAGCTACGAGCAGTACTTC CASSSRTSGSYEQYF
TRBJ1-5 TRBV27 - - TGTGCCAGCAGTCCTGCAGGGAATCAGCCCCAGCATTTT CASSPAGNQPQHF
TRBJ2-7 TRBV7-2 TRBD2 - TGTGCCAGCAGCTTTACTAGCGGGACCCGCGAGCAGTACTTC CASSFTSGTREQYF
TRBJ2-7 TRBV11-2 TRBD2 - TGTGCCAGCAGCCCGGGACTAGCGGGAGACGAGCAGTACTTC CASSPGLAGDEQYF
TRBJ1-5 TRBV4-1 - few TGCGCCAGCAGCCAAGTTCCGAATCAGCCCCAGCATTTT CASSQVPNQPQHF
TRBJ1-5 TRBV4-1 - - TGCGCCAGCAGCCCTGAACGGACAGCGCAAAGCAATCAGCCCCAGCATTTT CASSPERTAQSNQPQHF
TRBJ2-6 TRBV4-3 - - TGCGCCAGCAGCCAAGATCGAACAGGGATCACAGCTGGGGCCAACGTCCTGACTTTC CASSQDRTGITAGANVLTF
TRBJ2-1 TRBV9 - - TGTGCCAGCAGTTTCGGCAATGAGCAGTTCTTC CASSFGNEQFF
TRBJ2-2 TRBV6-6 TRBD2 - TGTGCCAGCATATACGGACTAGAGAACACCGGGGAGCTGTTTTTT CASIYGLENTGELFF
TRBJ2-1 TRBV9 - once TGTGCCAGCAGCGACGGGACAGAGCAGTTCTTC CASSDGTEQFF